This T cell receptor (beta chain) derives from a study of shared clonotypes between healthy human individuals. As for the study in general: Used for every donor were three CD4 naive, three CD4 memory, two CD8 naive and one CD8 memory plate. Notes on the study in general: Researchers sampled only blood; tissue repertoires likely differ. Generally, naive subsets (rather than memory subsets) showed larger estimated richness. Non-shared clonotypes displayed generation probabilities falling below those of clonotypes present in all four donors.

CDR3 length equals 14 residues. The junction had 6 bases not matched to a gene; V was cut back by 8 bases and J by 3 bases. Germline lookup yields CDR1 MNHNS and CDR2 SASEGT. The protocol was immunoSEQ multiplex PCR, while the TCRdb copy is restricted to in-frame clones and leaves out a portion. The sample has about 1.5 million clones, 95% to 99% seen once. With respect to this clone: Its target is unknown.

The specimen was naive CD4+ T cells sorted from blood. The subset is: CD45RA+ positively selected. The sequence came from a man between 25 and 39 years old in good health. V gene TRBV6-1 combines with J gene TRBJ2-7, with 11 bases matching TRBD1. The CDR3 nucleotides are TGTGCCAGCTCTCGGACAGGGGGCATCTACGAGCAGTACTTC. This gives the protein CASSRTGGIYEQYF.